The clone carrying this T cell receptor beta chain occurred a few times. Antigen specificity is unknown. Generated by immunoSEQ multiplex PCR, the TCRdb table keeps only in-frame clones and is missing some. The sample holds approximately 70,000 clones, roughly 82% seen once. This specimen comes from a study of T cell responses to AZD1222 COVID-19 vaccine. CDR1 is LGHDT and CDR2 is YNNKEL in the germline V gene (reference sequence). The CDR3 covers 17 residues. V dropped 1 base and J dropped 0 bases, with 10 bases sitting between them. Study outcomes and limitations: Spike-specific TCR breadth and depth rose after two AZD1222 doses.

The V gene is TRBV3-1 (or the pseudogene TRBV3-2), the J gene TRBJ1-6; D unresolved. Specimen: peripheral blood, collected on day 0 of AZD1222 vaccination. This sequence was found in an adult in good health. CDR3 DNA sequence: TGTGCCAGCAGCCAAGTTGGACCCAGCTCCTATAATTCACCCCTCCACTTT. Its protein is CASSQVGPSSYNSPLHF.